The clone carrying this TCR beta chain was detected only a few times. Its specificity is not known. This sample is part of a study of T-cell reconstitution after alpha-beta-depleted transplantation in children. Study-level points and caveats: T cells produced anew were the main source of T-cell counts and diversity one year after transplant. Where some patients showed high TCRbeta diversity at day 60, it came from recipient T cells and thymic progenitors that had survived.

The length of the CDR3 is 15 residues. The V gene's germline CDR1 is ENHRY and CDR2 SYGVKD. Trimming stripped 2 bases from V and 1 base from J, with 11 bases between. Unique molecular identifiers were used to barcode this TCRbeta library. TCRdb called the PCR reads again in MiXCR, with one record for every CDR3 protein. The sample holds about 460,000 distinct CDR3 sequences, approximately 10% seen once. The chain uses TRBV10-3 and TRBJ1-1; no clear D. The sample consisted of PBMCs, mostly from graft donor cells, taken 180 days after TCRalphabeta/CD19-depleted stem cell transplant. This TCR was sampled from a female patient younger than 10 who had a stem cell transplant for aplastic anemia, so the T cells may come from the graft donor. Written as DNA, the CDR3 is TGTGCCATCAGTGAGGAGGGCACAGAGAACACTGAAGCTTTCTTT. It codes for CAISEEGTENTEAFF.